The rows below give T cell receptor beta chains drawn from one sample of a study of T-cell memory formation after mild COVID-19. Each CDR3 protein is one row after TCRdb ran MiXCR on the 5' RACE reads. The sample consists of just under 550,000 distinct CDR3 sequences, roughly 20% of them appearing once. The specimen sequenced was PBMCs or a T cell subset sorted from them (not recorded which). These receptors originate from an adult woman who had mild COVID-19 (a few samples of this study predate the infection). Cell type and time point are not known. Each CDR3 is given with its conserved first and last residue. A D gene is named only where the DNA matches it firmly. The listing skips clone size in some rows; elsewhere it reads once, few, many or a size class.

cdr3_nt: TGTGCCACCAGCCCTAGTCAGGACAATGAGCAGTTCTTC; cdr3_aa: CATSPSQDNEQFF; j_call: TRBJ2-1; d_call: NA; clone_size: few; v_call: TRBV24-1; cdr3_length: 13
cdr3_nt: TGTGCCAGCAGCGAAGCGGGCAGGGAGTGGAATTCACCCCTCCACTTT; cdr3_aa: CASSEAGREWNSPLHF; j_call: TRBJ1-6; d_call: NA; clone_size: NA; v_call: TRBV7-6; cdr3_length: 16
cdr3_nt: TGTGCCAGCAGCGCCCGGACAGGGCGGGTCGGGAACACTGAAGCTTTCTTT; cdr3_aa: CASSARTGRVGNTEAFF; j_call: TRBJ1-1; d_call: TRBD1; clone_size: NA; v_call: TRBV9; cdr3_length: 17
cdr3_nt: TGTGCCAGCAGCATGGGACTAGCGGGGTTTGGGGAGACCCAGTACTTC; cdr3_aa: CASSMGLAGFGETQYF; j_call: TRBJ2-5; d_call: TRBD2; clone_size: few; v_call: TRBV5-4; cdr3_length: 16
cdr3_nt: TGTGCCACCAGTGATCTTAACCAGGACACGGATACGCAGTATTTT; cdr3_aa: CATSDLNQDTDTQYF; j_call: TRBJ2-3; d_call: NA; clone_size: few; v_call: TRBV24-1; cdr3_length: 15
cdr3_nt: TGTGCCAGCAGCTCCGTCTCCAGAAAGAACTCCTACGAGCAGTACTTC; cdr3_aa: CASSSVSRKNSYEQYF; j_call: TRBJ2-7; d_call: NA; clone_size: NA; v_call: TRBV11-2; cdr3_length: 16
cdr3_nt: TGTGCCAGCAGCAGGGACAGGGAGTTTATTCAGTACTTC; cdr3_aa: CASSRDREFIQYF; j_call: TRBJ2-4; d_call: NA; clone_size: few; v_call: TRBV21-1; cdr3_length: 13
cdr3_nt: TGCGCCAGCAGCTTGGAACTAGCGGGGGTTGGTGAGCAGTTCTTC; cdr3_aa: CASSLELAGVGEQFF; j_call: TRBJ2-1; d_call: TRBD2; clone_size: few; v_call: TRBV5-1; cdr3_length: 15
cdr3_nt: TGTGCCAGTCCAAATCGTGGGGAGCTGTTTTTT; cdr3_aa: CASPNRGELFF; j_call: TRBJ2-2; d_call: NA; clone_size: once; v_call: TRBV14; cdr3_length: 11
cdr3_nt: TGTGCCAGCAGCTTAGACAGGGCTTACAATCAGCCCCAGCATTTT; cdr3_aa: CASSLDRAYNQPQHF; j_call: TRBJ1-5; d_call: NA; clone_size: NA; v_call: TRBV7-9; cdr3_length: 15
cdr3_nt: TGTGCCAGCAGTTACACAAACCGGGACAGCTATGGCTACACCTTC; cdr3_aa: CASSYTNRDSYGYTF; j_call: TRBJ1-2; d_call: TRBD1; clone_size: once; v_call: TRBV6-5; cdr3_length: 15
cdr3_nt: TGTGCCAGCAGCCTACTTGGGGACACGATGCCCACAGATACGCAGTATTTT; cdr3_aa: CASSLLGDTMPTDTQYF; j_call: TRBJ2-3; d_call: NA; clone_size: NA; v_call: TRBV7-6; cdr3_length: 17
cdr3_nt: TGTGCCAGCAGCGACAGGACGGTGGATACGCAGTATTTT; cdr3_aa: CASSDRTVDTQYF; j_call: TRBJ2-3; d_call: NA; clone_size: NA; v_call: TRBV9; cdr3_length: 13
cdr3_nt: TGTGCCAGCTCACCACGGAGGAACACTGAAGCTTTCTTT; cdr3_aa: CASSPRRNTEAFF; j_call: TRBJ1-1; d_call: NA; clone_size: many; v_call: TRBV18; cdr3_length: 13
cdr3_nt: TGTGCCAGCAGTTTCTCCGAAGAGCGTAATTCACCCCTCCACTTT; cdr3_aa: CASSFSEERNSPLHF; j_call: TRBJ1-6; d_call: NA; clone_size: few; v_call: TRBV12-3/TRBV12-4; cdr3_length: 15
cdr3_nt: TGTGCCAGCAGTTCCCGGAACAGGGCCACAGATACGCAGTATTTT; cdr3_aa: CASSSRNRATDTQYF; j_call: TRBJ2-3; d_call: NA; clone_size: many; v_call: TRBV6-5; cdr3_length: 15
cdr3_nt: TGTGCCACCCGACAGAGCACCGGGGAGCTGTTTTTT; cdr3_aa: CATRQSTGELFF; j_call: TRBJ2-2; d_call: NA; clone_size: NA; v_call: TRBV19; cdr3_length: 12
cdr3_nt: TGCAGTGCTAGAGTCGGGACAGCCCCCTACGAGCAGTACTTC; cdr3_aa: CSARVGTAPYEQYF; j_call: TRBJ2-7; d_call: TRBD1; clone_size: few; v_call: TRBV20-1; cdr3_length: 14
cdr3_nt: TGCAGTGCTAGAGATGTCGGAAGGGCCTACGAGCAGTACTTC; cdr3_aa: CSARDVGRAYEQYF; j_call: TRBJ2-7; d_call: NA; clone_size: few; v_call: TRBV20-1; cdr3_length: 14
cdr3_nt: TGTGCCAGCAGTTACGGACAGCACACCGGGGAGCTGTTTTTT; cdr3_aa: CASSYGQHTGELFF; j_call: TRBJ2-2; d_call: NA; clone_size: few; v_call: TRBV6-6; cdr3_length: 14
cdr3_nt: TGTGCCAGCAGCATGCAGTCAGGGGGGCAAAAAGAGACCCAGTACTTC; cdr3_aa: CASSMQSGGQKETQYF; j_call: TRBJ2-5; d_call: NA; clone_size: few; v_call: TRBV7-9; cdr3_length: 16
cdr3_nt: TGTGCCAGCAGTTTTGCCAGCTCCTACGAGCAGTACTTC; cdr3_aa: CASSFASSYEQYF; j_call: TRBJ2-7; d_call: NA; clone_size: NA; v_call: TRBV27; cdr3_length: 13
cdr3_nt: TGTGCCACCAGCAGGGTCACGGGTCCAACAGATACGCAGTATTTT; cdr3_aa: CATSRVTGPTDTQYF; j_call: TRBJ2-3; d_call: NA; clone_size: NA; v_call: TRBV15; cdr3_length: 15
cdr3_nt: TGTGCCAGCAGCGCCGGGACAAGTCAAAACTATGGCTACACCTTC; cdr3_aa: CASSAGTSQNYGYTF; j_call: TRBJ1-2; d_call: NA; clone_size: NA; v_call: TRBV7-9; cdr3_length: 15
cdr3_nt: TGTGCCAGCAGTTTCCAAGGACTAGGCCATGAGCAGTTCTTC; cdr3_aa: CASSFQGLGHEQFF; j_call: TRBJ2-1; d_call: TRBD2; clone_size: few; v_call: TRBV12-3/TRBV12-4; cdr3_length: 14
cdr3_nt: TGTGCCAGCAGCCAAGTTCGAAGCGGAACAGATACGCAGTATTTT; cdr3_aa: CASSQVRSGTDTQYF; j_call: TRBJ2-3; d_call: NA; clone_size: few; v_call: TRBV4-2; cdr3_length: 15
cdr3_nt: TGTGCCAGCAGCCAGAGTGGATGGGCAGATACGCAGTATTTT; cdr3_aa: CASSQSGWADTQYF; j_call: TRBJ2-3; d_call: NA; clone_size: NA; v_call: TRBV7-3; cdr3_length: 14
cdr3_nt: TGTGCCAGCAGCTTTGGGACAGGGATGCGTCAGCCCCAGCATTTT; cdr3_aa: CASSFGTGMRQPQHF; j_call: TRBJ1-5; d_call: TRBD1; clone_size: NA; v_call: TRBV7-8; cdr3_length: 15
cdr3_nt: TGCAGTGCTGCCTCGGGGGGCATGAACACTGAAGCTTTCTTT; cdr3_aa: CSAASGGMNTEAFF; j_call: TRBJ1-1; d_call: NA; clone_size: NA; v_call: TRBV20-1; cdr3_length: 14
cdr3_nt: TGCGCCAGCAGCCAAGAGGCGACAGGTATCTACGAGCAGTACTTC; cdr3_aa: CASSQEATGIYEQYF; j_call: TRBJ2-7; d_call: NA; clone_size: NA; v_call: TRBV4-1; cdr3_length: 15
cdr3_nt: TGTGCCAGCAGTTTATGGGCCCCGCCGGTCGATGGCTACACCTTC; cdr3_aa: CASSLWAPPVDGYTF; j_call: TRBJ1-2; d_call: NA; clone_size: NA; v_call: TRBV27; cdr3_length: 15
cdr3_nt: TGTGCCAGCTCACCTTCATGGGGACAGGCAAACAATGAGCAGTTCTTC; cdr3_aa: CASSPSWGQANNEQFF; j_call: TRBJ2-1; d_call: TRBD1; clone_size: NA; v_call: TRBV18; cdr3_length: 16
cdr3_nt: TGCGCCAGCAGCTTTGACGGGAGGGTGGACTTC; cdr3_aa: CASSFDGRVDF; j_call: TRBJ2-1; d_call: TRBD2; clone_size: few; v_call: TRBV5-1; cdr3_length: 11
cdr3_nt: TGTGCCAGCAGCGTAGGGTATAACACTGAAGCTTTCTTT; cdr3_aa: CASSVGYNTEAFF; j_call: TRBJ1-1; d_call: NA; clone_size: NA; v_call: TRBV9; cdr3_length: 13
cdr3_nt: TGCAGCGCCGGGAGTGGGAACACTGAAGCTTTCTTT; cdr3_aa: CSAGSGNTEAFF; j_call: TRBJ1-1; d_call: NA; clone_size: NA; v_call: TRBV29-1; cdr3_length: 12
cdr3_nt: TGTGCCAGCGGACCTTACGGGACAGGGGTCTCCTACGAGCAGTACTTC; cdr3_aa: CASGPYGTGVSYEQYF; j_call: TRBJ2-7; d_call: TRBD1; clone_size: few; v_call: TRBV12-3/TRBV12-4; cdr3_length: 16
cdr3_nt: TGCGCCAGCAGCCAAGGTTCGCGGGGCTACCAAGAGACCCAGTACTTC; cdr3_aa: CASSQGSRGYQETQYF; j_call: TRBJ2-5; d_call: NA; clone_size: many; v_call: TRBV4-1; cdr3_length: 16
cdr3_nt: TGTGCCAGCAGTTTCGGTGACACTGAAGCTTTCTTT; cdr3_aa: CASSFGDTEAFF; j_call: TRBJ1-1; d_call: NA; clone_size: few; v_call: TRBV6-2/TRBV6-3; cdr3_length: 12
cdr3_nt: TGTGCCAGCAGCTTAGCGGGAGCGGGGGGCACAGATACGCAGTATTTT; cdr3_aa: CASSLAGAGGTDTQYF; j_call: TRBJ2-3; d_call: TRBD2; clone_size: NA; v_call: TRBV7-2; cdr3_length: 16
cdr3_nt: TGCAGTGCCCCCGGCGCGAATGGGCGTGAGCAGTTCTTC; cdr3_aa: CSAPGANGREQFF; j_call: TRBJ2-1; d_call: NA; clone_size: NA; v_call: TRBV20-1; cdr3_length: 13
cdr3_nt: TGTGCCAGCAGTTTATCTCCCCTTACGACGGGAGTACTCTACAATGAGCAGTTCTTC; cdr3_aa: CASSLSPLTTGVLYNEQFF; j_call: TRBJ2-1; d_call: NA; clone_size: NA; v_call: TRBV27; cdr3_length: 19
cdr3_nt: TGTGCCAGCAGTTTAAGGGACAGGGGGCAGGGGAGCTATGGCTACACCTTC; cdr3_aa: CASSLRDRGQGSYGYTF; j_call: TRBJ1-2; d_call: TRBD1; clone_size: NA; v_call: TRBV6-6; cdr3_length: 17
cdr3_nt: TGTGCCAGCAGCTTACACGAATCGGACAGCTTTACTAGCACAGATACGCAGTATTTT; cdr3_aa: CASSLHESDSFTSTDTQYF; j_call: TRBJ2-3; d_call: NA; clone_size: few; v_call: TRBV7-3; cdr3_length: 19
cdr3_nt: TGTGCCAGCAGTTACGGTAACAGCTACGAGCAGTACTTC; cdr3_aa: CASSYGNSYEQYF; j_call: TRBJ2-7; d_call: NA; clone_size: few; v_call: TRBV6-5; cdr3_length: 13
cdr3_nt: TGTGCCAGCAGGAAAGAGGGAACTAACTATGGCTACACCTTC; cdr3_aa: CASRKEGTNYGYTF; j_call: TRBJ1-2; d_call: NA; clone_size: NA; v_call: TRBV6-1; cdr3_length: 14
cdr3_nt: TGTGCCAGCACCCTTCTTGAGGGAACCAATGAGCAGTTCTTC; cdr3_aa: CASTLLEGTNEQFF; j_call: TRBJ2-1; d_call: NA; clone_size: few; v_call: TRBV5-4; cdr3_length: 14
cdr3_nt: TGTGCCAGCGGATTTGGGTCCACTGAAGCTTTCTTT; cdr3_aa: CASGFGSTEAFF; j_call: TRBJ1-1; d_call: NA; clone_size: many; v_call: TRBV12-3/TRBV12-4; cdr3_length: 12
cdr3_nt: TGTGCCAGCAGCGTAGCCGGCAGCCAAGAGACCCAGTACTTC; cdr3_aa: CASSVAGSQETQYF; j_call: TRBJ2-5; d_call: NA; clone_size: NA; v_call: TRBV9; cdr3_length: 14
cdr3_nt: TGTGCCAGCAGACCTCCCGGGACTAGCGGGAGGGGATACAATGAGCAGTTCTTC; cdr3_aa: CASRPPGTSGRGYNEQFF; j_call: TRBJ2-1; d_call: TRBD2; clone_size: few; v_call: TRBV6-2/TRBV6-3; cdr3_length: 18
cdr3_nt: TGTGCCAGCAGCTTCCGTCGGGGGTCGGGGGCTGAAGCTTTCTTT; cdr3_aa: CASSFRRGSGAEAFF; j_call: TRBJ1-1; d_call: NA; clone_size: few; v_call: TRBV11-2; cdr3_length: 15
cdr3_nt: TGTGCCAGCAGCCAAGACGGCGGTAGCAATCAGCCCCAGCATTTT; cdr3_aa: CASSQDGGSNQPQHF; j_call: TRBJ1-5; d_call: NA; clone_size: many; v_call: TRBV3-1; cdr3_length: 15
cdr3_nt: TGTGCCAGCGGGATTTTAAGCGGGGCGGGGGAGCAGTACTTC; cdr3_aa: CASGILSGAGEQYF; j_call: TRBJ2-7; d_call: TRBD2; clone_size: NA; v_call: TRBV6-5; cdr3_length: 14